The 25 T cell receptor beta chains in this list originate from one sample, sequenced in a study of cytomegalovirus exposure and HLA in healthy donors. The PCR had 60 Vbeta and 13 Jbeta primers. Clones were read by immunoSEQ multiplex PCR, and TCRdb kept only the in-frame ones, dropping some. The table includes about 120,000 clones, roughly 15% detected once. Sequenced: PBMCs. The receptors here all came from a female donor in good health and CMV-seropositive.

The sample holds a few counts of this clone. The chain uses TRBV5-1 and TRBJ2-3; TRBD1 aligns across 9 bases. The J segment lost 1 base and the V segment lost 0 bases, leaving 3 bases of the junction unmatched. CDR3 size: 16 residues. From germline, CDR1 is SGHRS and CDR2 YFSETQ. This CDR3 reads CASSLERTGGTDTQYF. The DNA of the CDR3 is TGCGCCAGCAGCTTGGAGCGGACAGGGGGCACAGATACGCAGTATTTT.

This clone has a handful of counts. The genes are TRBV2 and TRBJ1-2; the match to TRBD1 covers 7 bases. In germline, CDR1 is SNHLY, CDR2 FYNNEI. This CDR3 comprises 12 residues. V shed 6 bases and J 8 bases; nucleotides not matched to a gene: 6. CDR3 region: CASRNRGGGYTF. The CDR3 bases are TGTGCCAGCAGGAACAGGGGAGGCGGCTACACCTTC.

This chain connects TRBV30 to TRBJ2-7; 8 nucleotides line up with TRBD2. From germline, CDR1 is GTSNPN and CDR2 SVGIG (reference sequence). V was pared by 5 bases and J by 3 bases, with 6 bases of the junction left unmatched. The length of the CDR3 is 13 residues. CDR3 sequence: CAWDVAGHYEQYF. The DNA for the CDR3 is TGTGCCTGGGACGTAGCGGGGCACTACGAGCAGTACTTC.

This clone was observed a handful of times. The rearrangement joins TRBV5-4 to TRBJ1-6, with TRBD1 identical over 7 bases. The CDR3 sequence is 18 residues long. Germline assignment: CDR1 SGHNT and CDR2 YYREEE (reference sequence). V lost 2 bases and J lost 5; bases outside the gene matches: 13. The CDR3 reads CASSFRTGKRGNNSPLHF. Here the CDR3 DNA reads TGTGCCAGCAGCTTTAGGACAGGAAAGAGAGGGAATAATTCACCCCTCCACTTT.

The chain combines TRBV4-2 with TRBJ1-1; a possible D gene is TRBD1 (5 bases). Per the germline V gene, CDR1 is LGHNA and CDR2 is YNFKEQ. The V gene lost 4 bases and the J gene lost 1 base, with 13 bases spanning the gap. The CDR3 extends over 15 amino acids. The CDR3 nucleotides read TGTGCCAGCAGCCGAGGAACGACAGCGAACACTGAAGCTTTCTTT. Translating gives CASSRGTTANTEAFF.

A few counts support this clone. The chain recombines TRBV18 with TRBJ2-3; 14 nucleotides line up with TRBD2. This CDR3 has 16 amino acids. V was pared by 3 bases and J by 11 bases, with 10 bases of the junction left unmatched. CDR1 is KGHSH, CDR2 LQKENI, per germline. CDR3 residues: CASSPPGTSGGFVQYF. The CDR3 DNA is TGTGCCAGCTCACCTCCCGGGACTAGCGGGGGTTTTGTGCAGTATTTT.

This clone was observed a few times. The chain has TRBV5-6 and TRBJ2-2; 10 nucleotides match TRBD2. The junction had 8 bases not matched to a gene; V was cut back by 0 bases and J by 3 bases. The CDR3 is made up of 18 amino acids. Germline CDR1 and CDR2: SGHDT and YYEEEE. The CDR3 nucleotides are TGTGCCAGCAGCTTGGTGTTAGCGGGAGGAAGGGACACCGGGGAGCTGTTTTTT. Translated, it gives CASSLVLAGGRDTGELFF.

The DNA for the CDR3 is TGTGCCAGCAGTTCGGCCACTGGACTAGCGGGGGGGCTGGATACGCAGTATTTT. This codes for CASSSATGLAGGLDTQYF. The rearrangement links TRBV28 to TRBJ2-3; TRBD2 matches at 15 bases. With V trimmed by 4 bases and J by 6 bases, 11 bases remained unmatched. The germline CDR1 and CDR2 sequences are MDHEN and SYDVKM. This CDR3 spans 18 amino acids.

The CDR3 sequence is CASSPWDIEQFF. Here the CDR3 DNA reads TGTGCCAGCAGCCCGTGGGACATTGAGCAGTTCTTC. The chain links TRBV7-9 to TRBJ2-1, with TRBD1 as a possible D gene (6 bases). The germline V and J ends were trimmed by 5 bases and 9 bases, with 11 bases remaining between them. The germline V gene has CDR1 SEHNR and CDR2 FQNEAQ (reference sequence). The CDR3 sequence is 12 residues long.

The CDR3 sequence is CASGQGYNSPLHF. Here the CDR3 DNA reads TGTGCCAGTGGACAGGGCTATAATTCACCCCTCCACTTT. The chain carries TRBV6-5 and TRBJ1-6, with 8 bases lining up with TRBD1. V trimming: 9 bases; J trimming: 3 bases; junction bases outside the gene matches: 1. The CDR3 runs 13 residues. From germline, CDR1 is MNHEY and CDR2 SVGAGI.

The V and J genes are TRBV10-1 and TRBJ2-5; D is ambiguous. Trimming cost V 3 bases and J 6 bases, with 11 bases left between them. The CDR3 covers 13 residues. Per germline, CDR1 WNHNN and CDR2 SYGVQD (reference sequence). CDR3 in amino acids: CASSEKIAKTQYF. CDR3 bases: TGCGCCAGCAGTGAAAAGATAGCCAAGACCCAGTACTTC.

This chain links TRBV6-5 with TRBJ2-1, with a tentative D call TRBD1 (6 bases). Deletions cut 2 bases from V and 0 bases from J, with 8 bases between. The CDR3 has 15 amino acids. Germline V CDR1 and CDR2: MNHEY, SVGAGI. CDR3 residues: CASSYDRYSYNEQFF. The CDR3 DNA reads TGTGCCAGCAGTTACGACAGGTACTCCTACAATGAGCAGTTCTTC.

The rearrangement joins TRBV6-5 to TRBJ1-6, with 8 bases lining up with TRBD1. The J segment lost 12 bases and the V segment lost 5 bases, leaving 9 bases of the junction unmatched. Germline-derived CDR1 and CDR2 are MNHEY and SVGAGI. There are 14 residues in the CDR3. CDR3 nucleotide sequence: TGTGCCAGCAGTCCGGGACAGGATATGCTACCCCTCCACTTT. This sequence encodes CASSPGQDMLPLHF.

This rearrangement joins TRBV6-6 to TRBJ2-1; TRBD2 agrees at 9 bases. CDR1 is MNHNY and CDR2 is SVGAGI in the germline V gene (reference sequence). The trim removed 4 bases at V and 7 bases at J, leaving 8 bases unmatched. The CDR3 is 15 residues long. This chain's CDR3 is CASSWGLAGNNEQFF. CDR3 bases: TGTGCCAGCAGTTGGGGGCTAGCGGGGAATAATGAGCAGTTCTTC.

This clone was detected only a few times. V is TRBV5-1 and J is TRBJ1-3, with 8 bases aligning to TRBD1. The CDR3 sequence is 18 residues long. In germline, CDR1 is SGHRS, CDR2 YFSETQ. J lost 0 bases, V lost 0 bases, and 8 bases had no gene match. This chain's CDR3 is CASSLAGGSLFSGNTIYF. CDR3 nucleotide sequence: TGCGCCAGCAGCTTGGCAGGGGGCAGCTTATTCTCTGGAAACACCATATATTTT. The whole variable domain, remainder taken from reference TRBV5-1 and TRBJ1-3, is KAGVTQTPRYLIKTRGQQVTLSCSPISGHRSVSWYQQTPGQGLQFLFEYFSETQRNKGNFPGRFSGRQFSNSRSEMNVSTLELGDSALYLCASSLAGGSLFSGNTIYFGEGSWLTVV.

The V and J genes are TRBV10-3 and TRBJ2-7; 9 nucleotides align to TRBD1. The CDR3 length is 13 residues. Germline CDR1 is ENHRY and CDR2 is SYGVKD. With 8 bases clipped from V and 5 bases from J, the junction kept 7 bases outside the gene matches. DNA for the CDR3: TGTGCCATCTCTGGGACAGGGAACGACGAGCAGTACTTC. Translation gives CAISGTGNDEQYF.

The rearrangement uses TRBV11-2 and TRBJ2-7; possibly TRBD2 for D (5 bases). This CDR3 is 14 amino acids long. Per the germline V gene, CDR1 is SGHAT and CDR2 is FQNNGV. Trimming shortened V by 5 bases and J by 1 base, and 12 bases separated the two germline ends. Here the CDR3 reads CASSPSDLSYEQYF. CDR3 coding DNA: TGTGCCAGCAGCCCTTCGGACTTATCCTACGAGCAGTACTTC.

The chain uses TRBV18 and TRBJ1-2; 10 nucleotides agree with TRBD1. CDR3 size: 16 residues. Germline V gene sequence: CDR1 KGHSH, CDR2 LQKENI. V was pared by 3 bases and J by 8 bases, with 12 bases of the junction left unmatched. CDR3 coding DNA: TGTGCCAGCTCACCGAGGAGCGACAGGGGGCCGGGGGGCTACACCTTC. Translating gives CASSPRSDRGPGGYTF.

CDR3 region: CASSWGLADQETQYF. CDR3 DNA: TGTGCCAGCAGCTGGGGACTAGCGGACCAAGAGACCCAGTACTTC. The chain recombines TRBV7-9 with TRBJ2-5; TRBD2 matches 11 bases. This CDR3 spans 15 amino acids. V lost 4 bases to trimming and J lost 0 bases; unmatched junction nucleotides: 1. CDR1 SEHNR and CDR2 FQNEAQ come from the germline V gene (reference sequence).

This clone showed up just a few times. The gene calls are TRBV2 and TRBJ1-2; D is ambiguous. The CDR3 loop spans 12 amino acids. Between the trimmed V and J ends, which lost 5 bases and 4 bases, there was a span of 8 bases. Germline CDR1 and CDR2: SNHLY and FYNNEI. CDR3 amino acids: CASSPGIYGYTF. The CDR3 DNA reads as TGTGCCAGCAGTCCCGGGATCTATGGCTACACCTTC.

Only a few counts were recorded for this clone. This chain uses TRBV18 with TRBJ1-2, with D perhaps TRBD1 (5 bases). The CDR3 consists of 16 residues. The ends were cut back, 4 bases at V and 0 bases at J, with 15 bases in the middle. In germline, CDR1 is KGHSH, CDR2 LQKENI. The CDR3 sequence: CASSLTTEFTNYGYTF. The CDR3 DNA reads TGTGCCAGCTCACTTACGACAGAGTTTACTAACTATGGCTACACCTTC.

This clone was detected a few times. The chain joins TRBV5-1 to TRBJ2-2; D is perhaps TRBD1 (6 bases). Germline values: CDR1 SGHRS, CDR2 YFSETQ. CDR3 length: 15 residues. The ends were cut back, 4 bases at V and 4 bases at J, with 14 bases in the middle. The chain's CDR3 is CASSPVSRGTGELFF. The CDR3 DNA sequence: TGCGCCAGCAGCCCCGTCAGCAGGGGCACCGGGGAGCTGTTTTTT.

This chain joins TRBV7-6 and TRBJ2-3; TRBD1 is a possible D gene (6 bases). The CDR3 runs to 13 residues. The V end was cut by 1 base, the J end by 9 bases, with 11 bases between. Germline V lookup: CDR1 SGHVS, CDR2 FNYEAQ. As DNA, the CDR3 is TGTGCCAGCAGCTTAGAGAATCAGGGGACGCAGTATTTT. The encoded protein is CASSLENQGTQYF.

The CDR3 coding sequence is TGTGCCACGTCCGTAGCGGCAAGCTCCTACGAGCAGTACTTC. Translating gives CATSVAASSYEQYF. V usage is TRBV28 and J usage is TRBJ2-7; a possible D gene is TRBD2 (6 bases). V lost 10 bases and J 0 bases, leaving 16 bases between the germline ends. There are 14 residues in the CDR3. Germline-derived CDR1 and CDR2 are MDHEN and SYDVKM.

This chain links TRBV19 with TRBJ2-3; unclear D gene. CDR3 size: 13 residues. The V gene lost 4 bases and the J gene lost 2 bases, with 7 bases spanning the gap. Germline V gene lookup returns CDR1 LNHDA and CDR2 SQIVND (reference sequence). The CDR3 is CASSTANTDTQYF. The CDR3 DNA reads TGTGCCAGTAGTACCGCTAACACAGATACGCAGTATTTT.